The 17 T cell receptor beta chains presented below share a single source sample, sequenced in a study of human T cells and chemical hapten exposure. TCRdb re-analysed the RACE reads in MiXCR, keeping a single row per CDR3 protein. The sample consists of some 400,000 distinct CDR3 sequences, around 4.8% of them appearing once. Indicated time point: patch test 1, 2 weeks after DPC sensitization. Treatment described: therapeutic diphenylcyclopropenone sensitization with weekly scalp DPC. Sequences were derived from whole blood, sampled in connection with sensitization to the hapten diphenylcyclopropenone (DPC). The receptors were sampled from a woman between 45 and 60 years old with alopecia areata. Some clones in this sample may be carry-over from other donors' samples.

This clonotype was counted many times. The V call is TRBV20-1, the J call TRBJ2-1; D tentatively fits TRBD1 or TRBD2 (6 bases each). The length of the CDR3 is 17 residues. Trimming stripped 0 bases from V and 0 bases from J, with 15 bases between. Germline V lookup: CDR1 DFQATT, CDR2 SNEGSKA (reference sequence). The CDR3 DNA reads TGCAGTGCTAGAGATTGGGGGGCCACTCGCTCCTACAATGAGCAGTTCTTC. This codes for CSARDWGATRSYNEQFF.

This clonotype was observed at least ten times. V usage is TRBV7-2 and J usage is TRBJ1-4, with 10 bases matching TRBD1. The germline gives CDR1 SGHTA, CDR2 FQGNSA. CDR3 length equals 15 residues. The J segment lost 8 bases and the V segment lost 3 bases, leaving 6 bases of the junction unmatched. Here the CDR3 DNA reads TGTGCCAGCAGCTTCGACAGGGGGCGACAAGAAAAACTGTTTTTT. Translation: CASSFDRGRQEKLFF.

This clonotype was picked up a small number of times. The chain couples TRBV28 to TRBJ2-1; D gene uncertain. The CDR3 totals 15 residues. From germline, CDR1 is MDHEN and CDR2 SYDVKM. Trimming shortened V by 2 bases and J by 0 bases, and 8 bases separated the two germline ends. For the CDR3, the DNA is TGTGCCAGCAGTTTAATTGATTTCTCCTACAATGAGCAGTTCTTC. This sequence encodes CASSLIDFSYNEQFF.

This clonotype was recorded many times. The chain recombines TRBV18 with TRBJ2-5, with TRBD1 as a possible D gene (7 bases). Germline V CDR1 and CDR2: KGHSH, LQKENI. This CDR3 has 15 amino acids. V lost 1 base and J lost 1, with 10 bases in between. The CDR3 nucleotides read TGTGCCAGCTCACCACGGCAGGGGGGCCAAGAGACCCAGTACTTC. It yields the protein CASSPRQGGQETQYF.

The chain carries TRBV11-2 and TRBJ2-1; D not resolved. Trimming left V 4 bases short and J 5 bases short, with 6 bases between. CDR1 is SGHAT, CDR2 FQNNGV, per germline. The CDR3 totals 12 residues. The CDR3 coding sequence is TGTGCCAGCAGCTCCGTCAACAATGAGCAGTTCTTC. Translation gives CASSSVNNEQFF.

The rearrangement links TRBV7-9 to TRBJ2-3, with 10 bases matching TRBD2. With 1 base clipped from V and 1 base from J, the junction kept 2 bases outside the gene matches. This CDR3 has 16 residues. Germline V gene lookup returns CDR1 SEHNR and CDR2 FQNEAQ (reference sequence). Here the CDR3 DNA reads TGTGCCAGCAGCTTAGAAACTAGCGGGGGCACAGATACGCAGTATTTT. Its protein product is CASSLETSGGTDTQYF.

This clonotype has a count of ten or more. V gene TRBV7-6 combines with J gene TRBJ2-3; 8 bases fit TRBD2. The V gene's germline CDR1 is SGHVS and CDR2 FNYEAQ. J was trimmed by 1 base and V by 5 bases; bases with no gene match: 5. This CDR3 is 15 amino acids long. DNA of the CDR3: TGTGCCAGCAGCGGACGGGGGGGCGGCACAGATACGCAGTATTTT. Protein product: CASSGRGGGTDTQYF. Combining the CDR3 with reference TRBV7-6 and TRBJ2-3 gives the whole variable domain GAGVSQSPRYKVTKRGQDVALRCDPISGHVSLYWYRQALGQGPEFLTYFNYEAQQDKSGLPNDRFSAERPEGSISTLTIQRTEQRDSAMYRCASSGRGGGTDTQYFGPGTRLTVL.

The table lists this clonotype with a few counts. The chain is built from TRBV20-1 and TRBJ1-1; possibly TRBD1 for D (5 bases). Per the germline V gene, CDR1 is DFQATT and CDR2 is SNEGSKA (reference sequence). There are 13 residues in the CDR3. Trimming pared 3 bases from V and 6 bases from J, leaving 14 bases between. CDR3 amino acids: CSARPPVGAEAFF. The CDR3 coding sequence is TGCAGTGCTAGGCCCCCTGTGGGGGCTGAAGCTTTCTTT.

This clonotype showed up many times. This chain links TRBV6-5 with TRBJ2-5; 8 bases fit TRBD2. The CDR3 extends over 14 amino acids. Trimming removed 2 bases from V and 1 base from J; junction bases left unmatched: 0. Per germline, CDR1 MNHEY and CDR2 SVGAGI. CDR3 nucleotide sequence: TGTGCCAGCAGTTACGCGGGAGGCCAAGAGACCCAGTACTTC. Amino acid sequence: CASSYAGGQETQYF.

This clonotype has only a few counts. The chain links TRBV7-2 to TRBJ2-3; TRBD2 aligns across 9 bases. The CDR3 extends over 15 amino acids. Germline assignment: CDR1 SGHTA and CDR2 FQGNSA. V was pared by 6 bases and J by 4 bases, with 8 bases of the junction left unmatched. The CDR3 DNA sequence: TGTGCCAGCAGTAACCTGGGCGGGGGGGCAGATACGCAGTATTTT. This gives the protein CASSNLGGGADTQYF. Supplemented by reference TRBV7-2 and TRBJ2-3, the full variable domain reads GAGVSQSPSNKVTEKGKDVELRCDPISGHTALYWYRQSLGQGLEFLIYFQGNSAPDKSGLPSDRFSAERTGGSVSTLTIQRTQQEDSAVYLCASSNLGGGADTQYFGPGTRLTVL.

At least ten counts were recorded for this clonotype. The V gene is TRBV7-9, the J gene TRBJ2-1; D is unresolved. The V gene lost 5 bases and the J gene lost 4 bases, with 15 bases spanning the gap. The V gene's germline CDR1 is SEHNR and CDR2 FQNEAQ (reference sequence). This CDR3 has 15 residues. As DNA, the CDR3 is TGTGCCAGCAGCCCGGCAAAGGGAACATACAATGAGCAGTTCTTC. The encoded protein is CASSPAKGTYNEQFF.

This clonotype was seen at least ten times. The J gene is TRBJ2-5, the V gene TRBV6-5, with D hard to call. The V gene lost 0 bases and the J gene lost 6 bases, with 8 bases spanning the gap. The germline CDR1 and CDR2 sequences are MNHEY and SVGAGI. This CDR3 spans 13 amino acids. CDR3 residues: CASSYSPAQTQYF. DNA of the CDR3: TGTGCCAGCAGTTACTCGCCGGCTCAGACCCAGTACTTC.

The chain is built from TRBV5-5 and TRBJ2-3; D may correspond to TRBD1 or TRBD2 (5 bases each). V was clipped by 3 bases and J by 4 bases, with 12 bases between them. This CDR3 has 14 residues. Germline V gives CDR1 SGHKS, CDR2 YYEKEE (reference sequence). This chain's CDR3 is CASSWTTGADTQYF. The CDR3 DNA reads TGTGCCAGCAGCTGGACAACCGGGGCAGATACGCAGTATTTT. The whole variable domain, filled in from reference TRBV5-5 and TRBJ2-3, reads DAGVTQSPTHLIKTRGQQVTLRCSPISGHKSVSWYQQVLGQGPQFIFQYYEKEERGRGNFPDRFSARQFPNYSSELNVNALLLGDSALYLCASSWTTGADTQYFGPGTRLTVL.

The sample holds many counts of this clonotype. This chain joins TRBV28 and TRBJ2-5, with D uncertain. The CDR3 spans 13 residues. V was pared by 3 bases and J by 7 bases, with 12 bases between. The germline gives CDR1 MDHEN, CDR2 SYDVKM. In DNA, the CDR3 is TGTGCCAGCAGTTTCTCGGCGCCAGGGACCCAGTACTTC. It yields the protein CASSFSAPGTQYF.

The chain is built from TRBV12-3 or TRBV12-4 and TRBJ2-2; possible D gene TRBD2, 6 bases. Between the trimmed V and J ends, which lost 0 bases and 7 bases, there was a span of 15 bases. The CDR3 runs to 16 residues. The CDR3 DNA reads as TGTGCCAGCAGTTTAGCGGAAGGCGGGGCTGGCGGGGAGCTGTTTTTT. Encoded protein: CASSLAEGGAGGELFF.

This clonotype was seen repeatedly, ten times or more. V is TRBV28 and J is TRBJ1-5; tentative D call: TRBD1 (5 bases). The CDR3 length is 13 residues. V gave up 10 bases and J gave up 2 bases, with 12 bases separating them. The germline V gene has CDR1 MDHEN and CDR2 SYDVKM. The CDR3 protein is CATRGFRNQPQHF. Here the CDR3 DNA reads TGTGCCACGCGGGGGTTTCGCAATCAGCCCCAGCATTTT. Looking up the rest from reference TRBV28 and TRBJ1-5 gives the full variable domain: DVKVTQSSRYLVKRTGEKVFLECVQDMDHENMFWYRQDPGLGLRLIYFSYDVKMKEKGDIPEGYSVSREKKERFSLILESASTNQTSMYLCATRGFRNQPQHFGDGTRLSIL.

The chain combines TRBV24-1 with TRBJ2-2; TRBD1 matches at 7 bases. Trimming removed 4 bases from V and 7 bases from J; junction bases left unmatched: 11. This CDR3 is 16 amino acids long. Germline V lookup: CDR1 KGHDR, CDR2 SFDVKD. Written as DNA, the CDR3 is TGTGCCACCAGTGACCCCGCCGCAGGGGGAAACGGGGAGCTGTTTTTT. Translating it yields CATSDPAAGGNGELFF.